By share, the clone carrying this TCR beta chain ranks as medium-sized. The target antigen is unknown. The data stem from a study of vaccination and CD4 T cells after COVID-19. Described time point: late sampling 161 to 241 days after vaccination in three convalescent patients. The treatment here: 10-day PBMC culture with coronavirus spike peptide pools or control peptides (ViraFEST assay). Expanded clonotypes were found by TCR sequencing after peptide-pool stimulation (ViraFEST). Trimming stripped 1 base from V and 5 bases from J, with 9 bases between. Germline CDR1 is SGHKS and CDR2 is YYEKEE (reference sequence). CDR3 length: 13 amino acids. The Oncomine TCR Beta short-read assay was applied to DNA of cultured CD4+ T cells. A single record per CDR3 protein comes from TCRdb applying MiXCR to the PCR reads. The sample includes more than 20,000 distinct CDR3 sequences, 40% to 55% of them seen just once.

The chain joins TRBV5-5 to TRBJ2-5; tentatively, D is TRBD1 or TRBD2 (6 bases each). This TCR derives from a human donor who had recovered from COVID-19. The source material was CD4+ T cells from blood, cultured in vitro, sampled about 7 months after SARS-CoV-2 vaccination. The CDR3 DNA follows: TGTGCCAGCAGCTTGAGAGGGGGGGAGACCCAGTACTTC. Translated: CASSLRGGETQYF.